This T cell receptor (beta chain) appears in the sequencing data of a study of blood T cells in healthy people across ages (dated by TCRdb to the mid-2010s). For the study in its entirety: In model experiments, template switching captured about one uniquely barcoded TCR beta cDNA molecule for every two T cells. The donors were split into four age groups: young (average 16 years), middle-aged (around 40), aged (about 56) and long-lived (roughly 86). The study analyzed two additional independent replicas of 1 million unique cDNA reads from the same blood draw for two donors, one aged 18 to 30 and one aged 80 or older. Donors of different ages were randomly distributed across sequencing lanes to avoid experimental bias. Using deep sequencing normalized with unique cDNA molecular identifiers, the study measured how TCR beta repertoire diversity changes with age.

Paper-wide results and their limitations: Donor CMV infection status was unknown, potentially confounding age-related changes in expanded clonotypes. The percentage of naive T cells measured by flow cytometry correlated strongly with observed TCR beta diversity. Bulk unsorted PBMC profiling prevented conclusive comparison of naive and antigen-experienced compartments. Total diversity estimates from one million sequenced T cells were considered lower bounds and underestimates. Compared with the aged group, more naive CD4+ T cells, fewer expanded clones and increased TCR diversity were shown by the long-lived group, suggesting age selection. Observed TCR beta diversity per million T cells fell roughly linearly with age, and a significant reduction was already apparent by age roughly 40.

Taken from the germline V gene (reference sequence), the CDR1 and CDR2 loops are MNHEY and SMNVEV. The V end gives up 5 bases and the J end 0 bases, leaving 8 bases in the junction not matched to a gene. Inclusive of the bounding cysteine and phenylalanine, the CDR3 is 17 residues long. Kept here is only the CDR3 DNA, which spans 51 bases and is read in frame from base 1. In the case of this clonotype: The antigen this receptor binds is unknown. The input lacks base qualities; no much larger clone sits a single base away.

The approximately 40 donors, aged 6 to 90 years, were systemically healthy Caucasian individuals from Russia. Each donor gave 8 to 10 milliliters of peripheral blood, drawn into EDTA-treated Vacutainer tubes. Ficoll-Paque density-gradient centrifugation was used to isolate PBMCs, with at least 6 million per sample. Trizol reagent was used to extract total RNA from PBMCs, with at least 6 micrograms per sample. For every donor, an aliquot of PBMCs went through flow cytometry to measure the percentages of naive CD45RAhigh/CD27high T cells. Library preparation was by 5' RACE. Sequencing was performed on an Illumina HiSeq 2500. A second PCR of about 6 to 11 cycles was performed with a sample-barcoded 5' primer and a J-beta primer mix. A template-switch 5' adaptor carrying 12 random nucleotides introduced a unique molecular identifier onto each TCR beta cDNA molecule. Each sample yielded at least 2.5 million CDR3-containing paired-end reads. All of the RNA was converted into first-strand cDNA using the Mint cDNA synthesis kit, with a TRBC-specific oligonucleotide serving as the primer. Following uracil-DNA glycosylase treatment, a first 18-cycle PCR with universal primers M1SS and BC2_uni_R was performed on all cDNA. Concerning the study's data processing: For normalization, 1 million high-quality reads, each with a distinct molecular identifier, were randomly selected from each sample. Instead of being binned into consensus sequences, reads with shared molecular identifiers were discarded. CDR3 identification, clonotype clustering and error correction used MiTCR with a Q25 quality threshold and the strictest error-elimination algorithm. A nonparametric unseen species model with Euler transformation was used to estimate a lower bound on total TCR beta diversity. The raw public reads went through TCRdb reprocessing: fastp at Q25, MiXCR clone calling, in-frame beta chains kept. Each CDR3 protein appears once, grouped with its most common genes and DNA. V and J calls and clone size were set by TCRdb, not the authors. The sample records around 690,000 distinct CDR3 sequences, about 53% of which are singletons. The ten top clones hold over 30% of the sample.

This TCR was recovered from a man between 60 and 75 years old in good health. The source material was blood. The chain couples TRBV27 to TRBJ2-2; 8 central nucleotides agree with TRBD1. The CDR3 reads CASSPGTGLPNTGELFF. The nucleotides are TGTGCCAGCAGTCCCGGGACAGGCCTACCGAACACCGGGGAGCTGTTTTTT.